The 10 T cell receptor beta chains given below trace back to one sample, sequenced in a study of T cells in localized non-small cell lung cancer. TCRdb's copy holds only in-frame clones and misses some; the assay was immunoSEQ multiplex PCR. The table includes 35,000 or so clones, roughly 85% detected once. The sequencing here drew on peripheral blood, taken before any cancer treatment. Every receptor here comes from a woman aged 35-70 years with stage I lung adenocarcinoma.

This clone is a singleton in its sample. This chain joins TRBV7-2 and TRBJ1-1; no clear D gene. The V gene lost 2 bases and the J gene lost 1 base, with 5 bases spanning the gap. Germline-derived CDR1 and CDR2 are SGHTA and FQGNSA. CDR3 length equals 13 residues. The CDR3 nucleotides are TGTGCCAGCAGCTTAACACAGAACACTGAAGCTTTCTTT. It translates to CASSLTQNTEAFF.

The V call is TRBV5-1, the J call TRBJ2-3, with D possibly TRBD2 on 6 matching bases. Trimming shortened V by 1 base and J by 0 bases, and 12 bases separated the two germline ends. CDR1 is SGHRS and CDR2 is YFSETQ in the germline V gene. The CDR3 has 16 residues. In DNA, the CDR3 is TGCGCCAGCAGCTTGAGTGGCGGGGTTAGCACAGATACGCAGTATTTT. Translated, it gives CASSLSGGVSTDTQYF. The full variable domain, with the rest looked up from reference TRBV5-1 and TRBJ2-3, is KAGVTQTPRYLIKTRGQQVTLSCSPISGHRSVSWYQQTPGQGLQFLFEYFSETQRNKGNFPGRFSGRQFSNSRSEMNVSTLELGDSALYLCASSLSGGVSTDTQYFGPGTRLTVL.

V usage is TRBV6-1 and J usage is TRBJ1-4; D is uncertain. The CDR3 is made up of 12 amino acids. Germline V gives CDR1 MNHNS, CDR2 SASEGT. V was shortened by 3 bases and J by 7 bases, with 6 bases between the two germline ends. The CDR3 reads CASSEQREKLFF. The CDR3 nucleotides are TGTGCCAGCAGTGAGCAGCGTGAAAAACTGTTTTTT.

The chain employs TRBV2 and TRBJ1-5; D remains ambiguous. Germline values: CDR1 SNHLY, CDR2 FYNNEI. Trimming left V 5 bases short and J 3 bases short, with 11 bases between. There are 14 residues in the CDR3. As DNA, the CDR3 is TGTGCCAGCAGTTACACCAGGAACAATCAGCCCCAGCATTTT. It codes for CASSYTRNNQPQHF.

The CDR3 loop is CASSPTGGAETQYF. DNA of the CDR3: TGTGCCAGCAGCCCGACAGGGGGCGCAGAGACCCAGTACTTC. This chain links TRBV28 with TRBJ2-5, with 10 bases matching TRBD1. The CDR3 loop spans 14 amino acids. Germline V gene data show CDR1 as MDHEN and CDR2 as SYDVKM. Unmatched junction bases numbered 5, after V lost 6 bases and J lost 4 bases.

This sequence joins TRBV5-1 and TRBJ1-4; 9 positions match TRBD1. The germline CDR1 and CDR2 sequences are SGHRS and YFSETQ. Trimming removed 4 bases from V and 9 bases from J; junction bases left unmatched: 10. The CDR3 consists of 15 residues. CDR3 sequence reads: CASSPAGTGKKKLFF. DNA for the CDR3: TGCGCCAGCAGCCCGGCCGGGACAGGGAAGAAAAAACTGTTTTTT. The full variable domain, in which reference TRBV5-1 and TRBJ1-4 provide the parts outside the CDR3, is KAGVTQTPRYLIKTRGQQVTLSCSPISGHRSVSWYQQTPGQGLQFLFEYFSETQRNKGNFPGRFSGRQFSNSRSEMNVSTLELGDSALYLCASSPAGTGKKKLFFGSGTQLSVL.

The chain has TRBV29-1 and TRBJ2-1; 15 positions agree with TRBD2. With V trimmed by 7 bases and J by 5 bases, 9 bases remained unmatched. The CDR3 contains 16 residues. The germline CDR1 and CDR2 sequences are SQVTM and ANQGSEA. CDR3 nucleotide sequence: TGCAGCGCCCCCGGGACTAGCGGGGGGCGGAACAATGAGCAGTTCTTC. This sequence encodes CSAPGTSGGRNNEQFF.

A single count supports this clone. The rearrangement uses TRBV2 and TRBJ1-4; the match to TRBD1 covers 7 bases. The CDR3 covers 15 residues. The germline V gene encodes CDR1 SNHLY and CDR2 FYNNEI. The trim removed 6 bases at V and 0 bases at J, leaving 4 bases unmatched. The CDR3 DNA sequence: TGTGCCAGCAGGGGGACAGCAGCAACTAATGAAAAACTGTTTTTT. It yields the protein CASRGTAATNEKLFF.

The V and J genes are TRBV6-6 and TRBJ2-1; D might be TRBD2 (7 bases). Germline V gives CDR1 MNHNY, CDR2 SVGAGI (reference sequence). V lost 8 bases to trimming and J lost 4 bases, with 15 bases between them. The CDR3 is 14 amino acids. The chain's CDR3 is CASRGAGAYNEQFF. As DNA, the CDR3 is TGTGCCAGCCGGGGGGCCGGGGCATACAATGAGCAGTTCTTC.

The V and J genes are TRBV23-1 and TRBJ1-3; 7 nucleotides agree with TRBD1. TRBV23-1 is designated an ORF whose function remains uncertain. The trim removed 2 bases at V and 2 bases at J, leaving 6 bases unmatched. The CDR3 consists of 16 residues. The DNA of the CDR3 is TGCGCCAGCAGTCAACTAGACAGGGAACCTGGAAACACCATATATTTT. This sequence encodes CASSQLDREPGNTIYF.